The present entry profiles one T cell receptor beta chain with its context. Measured with immunoSEQ multiplex PCR; TCRdb has only the in-frame clones, and not every one. The table lists nearly 350,000 clones, approximately 91% of them singletons. These data are taken from a study of blood T cell repertoires in COVID-19. V lost 7 bases to trimming and J lost 7 bases, with 14 bases between them. Germline loops: CDR1 LNHDA, CDR2 SQIVND (reference sequence). The CDR3 loop spans 13 amino acids. What was sequenced was peripheral blood. The sequence was collected from an older woman with COVID-19, enrolled during active disease. The chain joins TRBV19 to TRBJ1-5, with D tentatively TRBD1 (5 bases). The CDR3 sequence is CASTGRAGQPQHF. The CDR3 DNA reads TGTGCCAGTACGGGCAGGGCAGGGCAGCCCCAGCATTTT.